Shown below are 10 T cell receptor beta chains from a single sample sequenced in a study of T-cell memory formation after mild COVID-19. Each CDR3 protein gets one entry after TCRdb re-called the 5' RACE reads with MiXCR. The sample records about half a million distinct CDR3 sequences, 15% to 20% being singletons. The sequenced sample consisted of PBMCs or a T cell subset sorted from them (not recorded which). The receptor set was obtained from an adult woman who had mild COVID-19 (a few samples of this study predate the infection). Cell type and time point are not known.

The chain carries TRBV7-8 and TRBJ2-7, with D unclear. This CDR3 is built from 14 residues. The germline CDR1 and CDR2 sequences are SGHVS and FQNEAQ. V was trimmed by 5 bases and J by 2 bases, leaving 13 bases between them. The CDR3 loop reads CASSPVWDAYEQYF. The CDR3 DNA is TGTGCCAGCAGCCCGGTTTGGGATGCCTACGAGCAGTACTTC. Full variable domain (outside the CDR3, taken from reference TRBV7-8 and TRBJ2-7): GAGVSQSPRYKVAKRGQDVALRCDPISGHVSLFWYQQALGQGPEFLTYFQNEAQLDKSGLPSDRFFAERPEGSVSTLKIQRTQQEDSAVYLCASSPVWDAYEQYFGPGTRLTVT.

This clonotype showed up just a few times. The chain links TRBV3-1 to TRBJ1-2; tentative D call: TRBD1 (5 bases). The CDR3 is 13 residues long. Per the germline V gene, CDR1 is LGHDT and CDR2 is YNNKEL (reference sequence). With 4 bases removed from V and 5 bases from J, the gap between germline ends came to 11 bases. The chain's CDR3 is CASSRTSWYGYTF. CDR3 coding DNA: TGTGCCAGCAGCCGGACATCTTGGTATGGCTACACCTTC.

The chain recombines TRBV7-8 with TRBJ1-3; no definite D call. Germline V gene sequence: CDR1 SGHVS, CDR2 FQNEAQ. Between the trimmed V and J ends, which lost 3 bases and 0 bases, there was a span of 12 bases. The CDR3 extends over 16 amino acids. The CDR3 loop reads CASSLGSFLSGNTIYF. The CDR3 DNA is TGTGCCAGCAGCTTGGGCAGCTTCCTCTCTGGAAACACCATATATTTT.

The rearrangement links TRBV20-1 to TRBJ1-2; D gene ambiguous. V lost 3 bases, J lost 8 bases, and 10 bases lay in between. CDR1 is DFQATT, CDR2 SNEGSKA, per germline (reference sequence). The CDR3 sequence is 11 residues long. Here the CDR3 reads CSARGFGGYTF. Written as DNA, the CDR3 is TGCAGTGCTAGGGGATTTGGCGGCTACACCTTC.

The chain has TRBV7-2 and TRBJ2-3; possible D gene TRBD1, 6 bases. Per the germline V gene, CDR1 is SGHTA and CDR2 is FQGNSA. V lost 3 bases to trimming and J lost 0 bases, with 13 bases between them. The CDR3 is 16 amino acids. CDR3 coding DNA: TGTGCCAGCAGCTTCAGGGGTTGGAGTAGCACAGATACGCAGTATTTT. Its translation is CASSFRGWSSTDTQYF.

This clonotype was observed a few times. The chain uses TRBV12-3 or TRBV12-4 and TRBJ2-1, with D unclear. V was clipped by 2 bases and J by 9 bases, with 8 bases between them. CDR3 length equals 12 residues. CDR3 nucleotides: TGTGCCAGCAGTTTAACCGCCACTGAGCAGTTCTTC. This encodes CASSLTATEQFF.

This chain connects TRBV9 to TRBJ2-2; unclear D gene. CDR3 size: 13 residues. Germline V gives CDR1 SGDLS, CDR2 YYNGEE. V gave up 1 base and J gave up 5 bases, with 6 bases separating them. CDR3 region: CASSVIGTGELFF. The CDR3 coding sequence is TGTGCCAGCAGCGTAATCGGGACCGGGGAGCTGTTTTTT. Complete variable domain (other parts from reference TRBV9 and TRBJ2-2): DSGVTQTPKHLITATGQRVTLRCSPRSGDLSVYWYQQSLDQGLQFLIQYYNGEERAKGNILERFSAQQFPDLHSELNLSSLELGDSALYFCASSVIGTGELFFGEGSRLTVL.

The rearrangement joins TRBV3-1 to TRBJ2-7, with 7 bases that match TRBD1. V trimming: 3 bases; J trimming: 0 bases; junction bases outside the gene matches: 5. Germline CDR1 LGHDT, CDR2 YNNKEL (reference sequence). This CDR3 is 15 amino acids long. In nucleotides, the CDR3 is TGTGCCAGCAGCCAGAGGGACAGAAGCTCCTACGAGCAGTACTTC. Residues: CASSQRDRSSYEQYF.

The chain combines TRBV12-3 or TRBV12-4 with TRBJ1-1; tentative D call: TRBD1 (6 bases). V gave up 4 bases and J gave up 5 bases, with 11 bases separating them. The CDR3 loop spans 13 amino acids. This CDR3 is CASSYRGATEAFF. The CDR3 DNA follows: TGTGCCAGCAGTTATAGGGGGGCTACTGAAGCTTTCTTT.

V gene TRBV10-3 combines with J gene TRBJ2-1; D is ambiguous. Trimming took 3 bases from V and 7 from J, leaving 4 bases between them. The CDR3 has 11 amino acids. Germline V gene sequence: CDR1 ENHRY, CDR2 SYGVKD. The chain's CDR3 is CAISEGNEQFF. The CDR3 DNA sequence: TGTGCCATCAGTGAAGGGAATGAGCAGTTCTTC.